This T cell receptor beta chain derives from a study of blood T cell repertoires in COVID-19. Study information: Acute and convalescent COVID-19 specimens originated in the United States, Italy and Spain. PBMCs, B-cell-depleted T cells, or T cells provided the cDNA or gDNA that made up the material.

This clone was counted a single time. TCRdb keeps only in-frame clones here, not all; method: immunoSEQ multiplex PCR. The sample has fewer than 150,000 clones, more than 85% seen once. Germline CDR1 and CDR2: LNHDA and SQIVND (reference sequence). The V gene end was trimmed by 8 bases and the J gene end by 8 bases; junction bases not matched to a gene: 11. The CDR3 loop spans 15 amino acids. The gene calls are TRBV19 and TRBJ2-1, with 11 bases that match TRBD1. The TCR sequence derives from a human donor in a cohort sampled during active COVID-19. Source material: peripheral blood. Written as DNA, the CDR3 is TGTGCCAGTGGTTGGACAGGGGGCTCAAACCATGAGCAGTTCTTC. Translating gives CASGWTGGSNHEQFF.